This T cell receptor (beta chain) was recorded in a study of blood T cells in healthy people across ages. Donation came from healthy Caucasian individuals in Russia who were aged about 6 to 100. It was with a sample-barcoded 5' primer and a J-beta primer mix that a second PCR of about 6 to 12 cycles was run. TCRdb called the 5' RACE reads again in MiXCR, with one record for every CDR3 protein. The sample has 700,000 to 950,000 distinct CDR3 sequences, roughly 64% seen once. Of note for this clonotype: A read error may account for a junction end that differs from germline.

CDR1 and CDR2 (germline): SGHTA, FQGNSA. This CDR3 region has 15 residues. V usage is TRBV7-2 and J usage is TRBJ1-2; D gene uncertain. The sequenced sample was blood. This TCR derives from a man between 25 and 39 years old in good health. CDR3 region: CASSGEGRRSYGHTF. The DNA for the CDR3 is TGTGCCAGCAGCGGAGAAGGGCGACGGAGCTATGGCCACACCTTC.